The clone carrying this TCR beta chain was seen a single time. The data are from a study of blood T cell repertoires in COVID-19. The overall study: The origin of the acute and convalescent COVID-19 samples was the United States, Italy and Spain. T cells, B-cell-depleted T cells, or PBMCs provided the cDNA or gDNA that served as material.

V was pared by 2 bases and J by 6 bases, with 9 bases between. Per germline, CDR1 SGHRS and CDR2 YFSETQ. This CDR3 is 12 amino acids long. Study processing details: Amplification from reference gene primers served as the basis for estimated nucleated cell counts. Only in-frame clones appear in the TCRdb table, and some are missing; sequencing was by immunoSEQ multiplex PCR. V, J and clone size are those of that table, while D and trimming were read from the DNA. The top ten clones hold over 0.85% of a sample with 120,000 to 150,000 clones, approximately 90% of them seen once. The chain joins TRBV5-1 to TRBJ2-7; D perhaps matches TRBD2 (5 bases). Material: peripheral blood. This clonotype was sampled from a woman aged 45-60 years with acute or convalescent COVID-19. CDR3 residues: CASSFRGSEQYF. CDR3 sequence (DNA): TGCGCCAGCAGCTTTAGAGGGAGCGAGCAGTACTTC.